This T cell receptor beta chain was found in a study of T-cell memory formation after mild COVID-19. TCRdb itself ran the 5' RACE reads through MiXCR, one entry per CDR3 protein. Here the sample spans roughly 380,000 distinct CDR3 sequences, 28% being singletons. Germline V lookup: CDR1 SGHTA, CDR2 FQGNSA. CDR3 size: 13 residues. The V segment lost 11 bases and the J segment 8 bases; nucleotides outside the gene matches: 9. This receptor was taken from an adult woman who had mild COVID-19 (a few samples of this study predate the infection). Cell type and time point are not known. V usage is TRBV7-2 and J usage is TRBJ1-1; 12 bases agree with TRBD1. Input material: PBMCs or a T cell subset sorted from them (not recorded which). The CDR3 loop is CAGVRDRGLEAFF. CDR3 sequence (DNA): TGTGCCGGGGTCCGGGACAGGGGGCTGGAAGCTTTCTTT.